This T cell receptor (beta chain) was found in a study of blood T cell repertoires in COVID-19. The CDR3 length is 17 residues. Per the original data handling: Amplification of reference gene primers was used by the study to estimate nucleated cell counts. Only in-frame clones appear in the TCRdb table, and some are missing; sequencing was by immunoSEQ multiplex PCR. V and J calls and clone size are given by that table; D and trimming were obtained from the DNA. The data hold about 480,000 clones, with about nine tenths observed a single time. The J gene is TRBJ1-6, the V gene TRBV21-1; the table's D gene call, TRBD1, was not cross checked with the DNA. TRBV21-1 is a documented pseudogene. Sequenced sample: PBMCs or T cells enriched from blood (not recorded which). The clonotype originates from a woman aged 60-75 years who had recovered from COVID-19. The CDR3 coding sequence is TGTGCCAGCAGCAAATCTCGGTCAGGGGGGAATAATTCACCCCTCCACTTT. It is translated as CASSKSRSGGNNSPLHF.